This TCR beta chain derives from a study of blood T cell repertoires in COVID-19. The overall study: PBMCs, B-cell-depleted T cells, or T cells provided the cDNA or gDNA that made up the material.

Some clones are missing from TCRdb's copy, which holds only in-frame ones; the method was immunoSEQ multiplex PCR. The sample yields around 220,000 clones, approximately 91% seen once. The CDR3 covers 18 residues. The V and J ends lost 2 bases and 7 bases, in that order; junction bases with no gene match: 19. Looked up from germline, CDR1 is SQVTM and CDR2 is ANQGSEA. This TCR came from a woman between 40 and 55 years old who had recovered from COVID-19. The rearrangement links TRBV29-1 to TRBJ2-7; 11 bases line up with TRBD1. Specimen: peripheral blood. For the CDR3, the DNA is TGCAGCGTTGAACAGGACAGGGGGCCGTTTACCCCATCGGGTGAGCAGTACTTC. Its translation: CSVEQDRGPFTPSGEQYF.